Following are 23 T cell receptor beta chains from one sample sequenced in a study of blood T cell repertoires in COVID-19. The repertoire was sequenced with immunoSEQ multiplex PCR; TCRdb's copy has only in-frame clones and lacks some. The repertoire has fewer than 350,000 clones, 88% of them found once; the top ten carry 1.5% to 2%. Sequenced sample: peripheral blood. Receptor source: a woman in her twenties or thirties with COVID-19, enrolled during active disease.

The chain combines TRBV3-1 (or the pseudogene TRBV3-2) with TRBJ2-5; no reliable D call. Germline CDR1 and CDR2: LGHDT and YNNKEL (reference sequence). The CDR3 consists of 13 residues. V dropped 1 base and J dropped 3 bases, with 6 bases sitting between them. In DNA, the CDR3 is TGTGCCAGCAGCCAAGGAACAGAAGAGACCCAGTACTTC. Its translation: CASSQGTEETQYF.

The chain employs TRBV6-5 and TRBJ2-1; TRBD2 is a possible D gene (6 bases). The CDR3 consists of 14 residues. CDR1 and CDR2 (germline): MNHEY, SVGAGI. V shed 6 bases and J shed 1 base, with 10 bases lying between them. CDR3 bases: TGTGCCAGCAGGGGGGGACCTTCCTACAATGAGCAGTTCTTC. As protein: CASRGGPSYNEQFF.

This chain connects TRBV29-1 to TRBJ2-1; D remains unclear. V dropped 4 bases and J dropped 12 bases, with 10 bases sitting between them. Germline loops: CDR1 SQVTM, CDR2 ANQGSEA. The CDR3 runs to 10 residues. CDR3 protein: CSVGEVVQFF. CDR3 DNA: TGCAGCGTTGGTGAGGTTGTGCAGTTCTTC.

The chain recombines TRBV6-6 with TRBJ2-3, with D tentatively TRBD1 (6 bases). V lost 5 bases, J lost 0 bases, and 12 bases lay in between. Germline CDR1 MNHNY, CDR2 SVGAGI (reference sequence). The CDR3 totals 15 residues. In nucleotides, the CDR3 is TGTGCCAGCAGTAACCGGGACACAAGCACAGATACGCAGTATTTT. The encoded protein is CASSNRDTSTDTQYF.

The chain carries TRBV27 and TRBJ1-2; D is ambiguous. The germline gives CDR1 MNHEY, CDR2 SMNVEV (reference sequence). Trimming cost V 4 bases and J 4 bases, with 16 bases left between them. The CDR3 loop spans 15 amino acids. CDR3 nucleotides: TGTGCCAGCAGTTCCGCACCCGAGAACTTCTATGGCTACACCTTC. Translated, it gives CASSSAPENFYGYTF.

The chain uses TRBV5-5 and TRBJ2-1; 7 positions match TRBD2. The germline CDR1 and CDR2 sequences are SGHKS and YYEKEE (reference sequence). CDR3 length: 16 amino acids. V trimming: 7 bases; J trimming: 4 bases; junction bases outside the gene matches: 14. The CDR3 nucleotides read TGTGCCAGCGGCGAACGAAGCGGGGTTCAGTACAATGAGCAGTTCTTC. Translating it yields CASGERSGVQYNEQFF.

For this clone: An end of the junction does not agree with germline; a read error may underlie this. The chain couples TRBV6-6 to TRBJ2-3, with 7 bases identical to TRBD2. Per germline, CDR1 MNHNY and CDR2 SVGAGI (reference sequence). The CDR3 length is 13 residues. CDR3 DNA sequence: TGTGCCACCAGTGTGGGGGAGGGGGATACGCAGTATTTT. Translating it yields CATSVGEGDTQYF.

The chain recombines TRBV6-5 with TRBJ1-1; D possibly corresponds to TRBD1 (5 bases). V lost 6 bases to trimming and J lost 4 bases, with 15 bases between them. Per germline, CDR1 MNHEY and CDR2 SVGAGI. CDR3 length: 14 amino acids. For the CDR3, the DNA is TGTGCCAGCAGGGGCAGGGTGCTCGGCACTGAAGCTTTCTTT. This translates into CASRGRVLGTEAFF.

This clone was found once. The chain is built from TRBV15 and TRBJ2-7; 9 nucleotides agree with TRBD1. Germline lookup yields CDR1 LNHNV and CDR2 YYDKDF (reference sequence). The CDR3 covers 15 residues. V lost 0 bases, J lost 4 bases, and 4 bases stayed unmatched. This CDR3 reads CATSRDQGQGYEQYF. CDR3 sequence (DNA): TGTGCCACCAGCAGAGATCAGGGACAGGGTTACGAGCAGTACTTC.

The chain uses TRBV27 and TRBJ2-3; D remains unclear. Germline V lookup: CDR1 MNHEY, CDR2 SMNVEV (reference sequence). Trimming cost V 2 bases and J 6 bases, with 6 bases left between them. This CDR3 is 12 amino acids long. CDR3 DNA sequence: TGTGCCAGCAGTTTAAGTGCGGATACGCAGTATTTT. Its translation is CASSLSADTQYF.

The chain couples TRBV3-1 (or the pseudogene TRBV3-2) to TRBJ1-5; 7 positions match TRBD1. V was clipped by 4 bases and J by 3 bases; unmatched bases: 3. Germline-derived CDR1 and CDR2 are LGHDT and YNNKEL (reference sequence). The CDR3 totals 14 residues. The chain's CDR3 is CASSPTGDNQPQHF. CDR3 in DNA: TGTGCCAGCAGCCCCACAGGGGACAATCAGCCCCAGCATTTT.

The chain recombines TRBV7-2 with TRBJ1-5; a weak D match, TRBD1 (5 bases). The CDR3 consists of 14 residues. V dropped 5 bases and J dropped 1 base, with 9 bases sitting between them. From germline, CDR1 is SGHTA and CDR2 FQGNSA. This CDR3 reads CASSPRQSNQPQHF. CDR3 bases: TGTGCCAGCAGCCCCCGACAGAGCAATCAGCCCCAGCATTTT.

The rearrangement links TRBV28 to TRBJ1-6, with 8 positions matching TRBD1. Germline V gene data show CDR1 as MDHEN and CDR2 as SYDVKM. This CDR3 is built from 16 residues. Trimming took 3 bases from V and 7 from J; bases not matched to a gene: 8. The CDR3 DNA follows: TGTGCCAGCAGTTTTGACAGACAGGGGTTGAATTCACCCCTCCACTTT. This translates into CASSFDRQGLNSPLHF. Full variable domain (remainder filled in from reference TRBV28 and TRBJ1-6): DVKVTQSSRYLVKRTGEKVFLECVQDMDHENMFWYRQDPGLGLRLIYFSYDVKMKEKGDIPEGYSVSREKKERFSLILESASTNQTSMYLCASSFDRQGLNSPLHFGNGTRLTVT.

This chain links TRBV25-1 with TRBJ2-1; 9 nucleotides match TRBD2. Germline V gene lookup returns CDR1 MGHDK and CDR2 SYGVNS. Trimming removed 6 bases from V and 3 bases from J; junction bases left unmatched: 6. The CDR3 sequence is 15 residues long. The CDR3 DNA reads TGTGCCAGCAGCAAAGCGGGGGGATACTACAATGAGCAGTTCTTC. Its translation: CASSKAGGYYNEQFF.

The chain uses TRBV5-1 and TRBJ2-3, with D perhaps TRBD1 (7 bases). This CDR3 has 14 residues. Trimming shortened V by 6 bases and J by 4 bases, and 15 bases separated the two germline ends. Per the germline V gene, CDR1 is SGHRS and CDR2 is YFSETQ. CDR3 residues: CASTGGGRSDTQYF. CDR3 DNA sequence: TGCGCCAGCACCGGAGGGGGCAGATCAGATACGCAGTATTTT.

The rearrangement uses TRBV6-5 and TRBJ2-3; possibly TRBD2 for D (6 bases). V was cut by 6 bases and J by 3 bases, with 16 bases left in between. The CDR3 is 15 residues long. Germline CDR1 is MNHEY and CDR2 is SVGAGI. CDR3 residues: CASSNREGTTDTQYF. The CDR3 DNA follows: TGTGCCAGCAGCAACCGGGAAGGGACTACAGATACGCAGTATTTT.

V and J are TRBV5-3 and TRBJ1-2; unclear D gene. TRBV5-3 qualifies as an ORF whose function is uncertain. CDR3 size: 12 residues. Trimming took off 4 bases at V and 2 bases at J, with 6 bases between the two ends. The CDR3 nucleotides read TGTGCCAGAAGCCGGGGAAACTATGGCTACACCTTC. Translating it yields CARSRGNYGYTF.

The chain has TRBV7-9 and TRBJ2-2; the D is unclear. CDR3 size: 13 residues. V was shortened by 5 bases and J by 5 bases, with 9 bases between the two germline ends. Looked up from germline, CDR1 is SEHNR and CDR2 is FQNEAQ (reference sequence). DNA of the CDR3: TGTGCCAGCAGCCCGCGGAGTACCGGGGAGCTGTTTTTT. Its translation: CASSPRSTGELFF.

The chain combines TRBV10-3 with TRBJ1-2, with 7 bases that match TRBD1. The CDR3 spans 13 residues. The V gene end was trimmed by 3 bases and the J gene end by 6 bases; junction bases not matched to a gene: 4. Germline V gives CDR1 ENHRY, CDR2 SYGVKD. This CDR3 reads CAISEEQGNGYTF. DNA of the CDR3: TGTGCCATCAGTGAAGAACAGGGGAATGGCTACACCTTC.

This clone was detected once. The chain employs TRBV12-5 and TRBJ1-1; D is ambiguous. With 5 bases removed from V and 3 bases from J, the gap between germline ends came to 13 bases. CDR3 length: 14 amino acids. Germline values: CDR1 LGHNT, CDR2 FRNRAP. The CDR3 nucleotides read TGTGCTAGTGGTCAAACCGACTCATACACTGAAGCTTTCTTT. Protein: CASGQTDSYTEAFF. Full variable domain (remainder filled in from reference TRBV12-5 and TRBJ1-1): DARVTQTPRHKVTEMGQEVTMRCQPILGHNTVFWYRQTMMQGLELLAYFRNRAPLDDSGMPKDRFSAEMPDATLATLKIQPSEPRDSAVYFCASGQTDSYTEAFFGQGTRLTVV.

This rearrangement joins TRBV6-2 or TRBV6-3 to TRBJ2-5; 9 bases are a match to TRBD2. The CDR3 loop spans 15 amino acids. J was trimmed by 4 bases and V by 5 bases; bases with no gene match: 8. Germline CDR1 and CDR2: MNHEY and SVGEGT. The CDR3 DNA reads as TGTGCCAGCAGTCAATCGGGACTAGCTGGAGAGACCCAGTACTTC. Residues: CASSQSGLAGETQYF.

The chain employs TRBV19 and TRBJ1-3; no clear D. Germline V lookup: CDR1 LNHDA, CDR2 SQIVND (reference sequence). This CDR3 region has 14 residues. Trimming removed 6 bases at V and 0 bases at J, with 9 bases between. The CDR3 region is CASRESNSGNTIYF. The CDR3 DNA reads TGTGCCAGTAGGGAGTCGAACTCTGGAAACACCATATATTTT.

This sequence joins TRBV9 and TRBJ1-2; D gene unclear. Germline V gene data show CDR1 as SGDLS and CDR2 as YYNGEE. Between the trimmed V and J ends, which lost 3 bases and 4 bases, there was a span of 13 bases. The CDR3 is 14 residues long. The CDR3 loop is CASSDGGGVYGYTF. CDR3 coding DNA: TGTGCCAGCAGCGACGGAGGTGGGGTCTATGGCTACACCTTC.